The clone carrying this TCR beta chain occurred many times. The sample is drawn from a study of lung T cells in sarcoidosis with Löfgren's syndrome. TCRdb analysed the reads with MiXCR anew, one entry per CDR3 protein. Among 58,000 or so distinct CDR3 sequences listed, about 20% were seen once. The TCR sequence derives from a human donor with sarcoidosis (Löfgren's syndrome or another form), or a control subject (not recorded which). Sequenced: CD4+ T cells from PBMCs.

CDR3 bases: TGTGCCAGCAGTCCAACCGGGGAGCTGTTTTTT. This gives the protein CASSPTGELFF. The V call is TRBV6-2 or TRBV6-3, the J call TRBJ2-2, with D hard to call. The V and J ends lost 5 bases and 5 bases respectively, with 3 bases between them. Germline V gene data show CDR1 as MNHEY and CDR2 as SVGEGT. This CDR3 is built from 11 residues.